This T cell receptor beta chain is drawn from a study of shared clonotypes between healthy human individuals. V was shortened by 4 bases and J by 4 bases, with 17 bases between the two germline ends. Germline lookup yields CDR1 MNHEY and CDR2 SMNVEV (reference sequence). CDR3 size: 16 residues. This clone appeared a single time. Template for every sorted-subset replicate PCR totaled roughly 210 ng DNA, approximately 30,000 T cell genomes. Assay used: immunoSEQ multiplex PCR; TCRdb lists only in-frame clones, some missing. The sample yields over 1.4 million clones, 96% seen once. The sample comprised naive CD4+ T cells sorted from blood. The subset was: CD45RA+ positively selected. This TCR was recovered from a man aged 30-40 years in good health. The chain is built from TRBV27 and TRBJ2-1; D gene unclear. In DNA, the CDR3 is TGTGCCAGCAGTTCCCTTAGGGTTTCAATTTACAATGAGCAGTTCTTC. It is translated as CASSSLRVSIYNEQFF.